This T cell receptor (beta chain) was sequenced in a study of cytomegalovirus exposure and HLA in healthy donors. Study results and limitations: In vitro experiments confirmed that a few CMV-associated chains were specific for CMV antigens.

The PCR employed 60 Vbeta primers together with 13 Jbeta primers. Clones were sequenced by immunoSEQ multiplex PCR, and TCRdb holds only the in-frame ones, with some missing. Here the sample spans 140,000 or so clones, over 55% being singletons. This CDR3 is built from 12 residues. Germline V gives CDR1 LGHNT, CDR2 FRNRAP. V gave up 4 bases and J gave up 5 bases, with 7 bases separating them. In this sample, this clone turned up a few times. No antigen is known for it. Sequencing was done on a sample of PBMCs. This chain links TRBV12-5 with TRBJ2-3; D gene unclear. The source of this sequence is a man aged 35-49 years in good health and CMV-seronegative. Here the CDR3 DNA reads TGTGCTAGTGGTTCAGTTGTAGATACGCAGTATTTT. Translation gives CASGSVVDTQYF.